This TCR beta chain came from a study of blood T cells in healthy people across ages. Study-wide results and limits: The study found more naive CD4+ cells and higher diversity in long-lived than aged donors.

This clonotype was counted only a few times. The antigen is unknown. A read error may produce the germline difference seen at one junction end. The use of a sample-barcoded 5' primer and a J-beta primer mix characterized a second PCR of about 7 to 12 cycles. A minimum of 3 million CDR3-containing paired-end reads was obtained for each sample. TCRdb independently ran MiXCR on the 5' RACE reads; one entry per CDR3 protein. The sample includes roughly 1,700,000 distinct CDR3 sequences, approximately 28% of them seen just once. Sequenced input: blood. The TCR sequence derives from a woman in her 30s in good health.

CDR3 in DNA: TGTGCCAGCAGCTCGGACCCGAACACCGGGGAGCGGTTTTTT. This gives the protein CASSSDPNTGERFF. The V and J genes are TRBV12-3 or TRBV12-4 and TRBJ2-2, with D possibly being TRBD2 (5 bases). There are 14 residues in the CDR3.